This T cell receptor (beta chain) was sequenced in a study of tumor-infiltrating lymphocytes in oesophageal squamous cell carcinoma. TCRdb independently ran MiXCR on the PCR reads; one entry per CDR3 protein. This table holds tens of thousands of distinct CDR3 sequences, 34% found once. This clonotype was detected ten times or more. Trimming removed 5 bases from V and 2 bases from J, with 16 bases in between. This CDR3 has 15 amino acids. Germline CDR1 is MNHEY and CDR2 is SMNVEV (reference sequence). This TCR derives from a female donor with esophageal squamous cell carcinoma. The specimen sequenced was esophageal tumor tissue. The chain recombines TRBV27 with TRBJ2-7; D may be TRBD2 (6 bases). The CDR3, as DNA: TGTGCCAGCAGTCCCAGACCAGGAGGGACCTACGAGCAGTACTTC. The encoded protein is CASSPRPGGTYEQYF.